Listed here are 2 T cell receptor beta chains from one sample, sequenced in a study of blood T cell repertoires in COVID-19. The table came from immunoSEQ multiplex PCR; TCRdb's copy has only in-frame clones and leaves some out. The repertoire has some 300,000 clones, 85% to 90% of them found once; the top ten carry roughly 2.9%. The sample taken for sequencing was PBMCs or T cells enriched from blood (not recorded which). The receptors were sampled from a woman aged 45-65 years who had been exposed to COVID-19.

The V gene is TRBV2, the J gene TRBJ1-6, with D perhaps matching TRBD1 (5 bases). In germline, CDR1 is SNHLY, CDR2 FYNNEI. The CDR3 contains 15 residues. V shed 6 bases and J shed 7 bases, with 16 bases lying between them. Here the CDR3 reads CASREQDLGNSPLHF. CDR3 sequence (DNA): TGTGCCAGCAGGGAACAGGACTTGGGGAATTCACCCCTCCACTTT.

The chain joins TRBV3-1 (or the pseudogene TRBV3-2) to TRBJ2-1; a possible D gene is TRBD1 (5 bases). There are 16 residues in the CDR3. The V gene's germline CDR1 is LGHDT and CDR2 YNNKEL (reference sequence). Trimming shortened V by 4 bases and J by 1 base, and 14 bases separated the two germline ends. DNA of the CDR3: TGTGCCAGCAGCCCAGAGACAGACCCATCCTACAATGAGCAGTTCTTC. Translated, it gives CASSPETDPSYNEQFF.